Listed here are 9 T cell receptor beta chains from one sample, sequenced in a study of CD4 T cells in relation to SARS-CoV-2 and coronaviruses. Unexposed donor CD4+ T cells date from about 2011-2018, before the COVID-19 pandemic. The cells were cultured for under 13 days before CD4+ T cells were isolated. Clones were read by immunoSEQ multiplex PCR, and TCRdb kept only the in-frame ones, dropping some. The table records over 15,000 clones, roughly 87% of them present only once. Their recognized antigens are unknown. Sequencing was done on a sample of CD4+ T cells from PBMCs, cultured in vitro. These receptors were collected from a human donor in good health.

The CDR3 reads CASRLGRQTQETQYF. In DNA, the CDR3 is TGCGCCAGTAGGCTCGGTCGGCAAACCCAAGAGACCCAGTACTTC. The chain links TRBV5-1 to TRBJ2-5; D unclear. The CDR3 length is 15 residues. Trimming left V 8 bases short and J 1 base short, with 18 bases between. Germline CDR1 and CDR2: SGHRS and YFSETQ.

The chain couples TRBV13 to TRBJ1-6, with 9 bases that match TRBD1. Germline trimming cut 5 bases from V and 7 bases from J; bases unmatched to any gene: 9. Germline V gives CDR1 PRHDT, CDR2 FYEKMQ (reference sequence). This CDR3 region has 16 residues. The CDR3 bases are TGTGCCAGCAGCGAGTGGGACAGGGTCGCGAATTCACCCCTCCACTTT. It specifies CASSEWDRVANSPLHF. The variable domain in full, completed from reference TRBV13 and TRBJ1-6, reads AAGVIQSPRHLIKEKRETATLKCYPIPRHDTVYWYQQGPGQDPQFLISFYEKMQSDKGSIPDRFSAQQFSDYHSELNMSSLELGDSALYFCASSEWDRVANSPLHFGNGTRLTVT.

The gene calls are TRBV18 and TRBJ2-7, with TRBD2 matching 13 bases. Germline V gene data show CDR1 as KGHSH and CDR2 as LQKENI. The CDR3 loop spans 15 amino acids. Unmatched junction bases numbered 9, after V lost 6 bases and J lost 7 bases. The CDR3 is CASSLLGLAGWEQYF. In nucleotides, the CDR3 is TGTGCCAGCTCCCTCTTGGGACTAGCGGGATGGGAGCAGTACTTC.

V and J are TRBV7-2 and TRBJ2-3; either TRBD1 or TRBD2 may fit D (5 bases each). Germline CDR1 is SGHTA and CDR2 is FQGNSA. The CDR3 runs 15 residues. The V end was cut by 3 bases, the J end by 3 bases, with 13 bases between. The CDR3 loop reads CASSFVGPITDTQYF. The CDR3 DNA is TGTGCCAGCAGCTTCGTGGGACCTATTACAGATACGCAGTATTTT.

The CDR3 sequence: CASSLGPGHEETQYF. CDR3 DNA: TGTGCCAGCAGCTTAGGTCCAGGCCATGAAGAGACCCAGTACTTC. The chain carries TRBV7-2 and TRBJ2-5, with D hard to call. This CDR3 is 15 amino acids long. Trimming cost V 1 base and J 3 bases, with 12 bases left between them. From germline, CDR1 is SGHTA and CDR2 FQGNSA. Full variable domain (outside the CDR3, taken from reference TRBV7-2 and TRBJ2-5): GAGVSQSPSNKVTEKGKDVELRCDPISGHTALYWYRQSLGQGLEFLIYFQGNSAPDKSGLPSDRFSAERTGGSVSTLTIQRTQQEDSAVYLCASSLGPGHEETQYFGPGTRLLVL.

V is TRBV9 and J is TRBJ1-4; a possible D gene is TRBD1 (5 bases). This CDR3 has 17 residues. Germline assignment: CDR1 SGDLS and CDR2 YYNGEE. V lost 4 bases and J 0 bases, leaving 16 bases between the germline ends. CDR3 coding DNA: TGTGCCAGCAGCCCCCGCAGGGACGATGCAACTAATGAAAAACTGTTTTTT. This codes for CASSPRRDDATNEKLFF.

This CDR3 is CASNGAGGRYNEQFF. In DNA, the CDR3 is TGTGCCAGCAACGGAGCGGGGGGGCGGTACAATGAGCAGTTCTTC. The chain has TRBV2 and TRBJ2-1; 10 positions match TRBD2. The CDR3 consists of 15 residues. Germline CDR1 SNHLY, CDR2 FYNNEI. The junction had 7 bases not matched to a gene; V was cut back by 7 bases and J by 4 bases.

This clone came up once. The chain joins TRBV3-1 (or the pseudogene TRBV3-2) to TRBJ2-7; D not certain. The germline gives CDR1 LGHDT, CDR2 YNNKEL (reference sequence). Trimming pared 1 base from V and 3 bases from J, leaving 13 bases between. The CDR3 is made up of 15 amino acids. The CDR3 sequence is CASSQGLLSSYEQYF. In nucleotides, the CDR3 is TGTGCCAGCAGCCAAGGTCTGCTTTCTAGCTACGAGCAGTACTTC.

This clone was detected only once. The V gene is TRBV2, the J gene TRBJ2-5, with D possibly called TRBD1 or TRBD2 (5 bases each). With 2 bases removed from V and 9 bases from J, the gap between germline ends came to 19 bases. This CDR3 comprises 15 residues. CDR1 SNHLY and CDR2 FYNNEI come from the germline V gene. CDR3 region: CASSESSGTPGAQYF. DNA for the CDR3: TGTGCCAGCAGTGAATCCTCCGGGACCCCCGGCGCCCAGTACTTC.